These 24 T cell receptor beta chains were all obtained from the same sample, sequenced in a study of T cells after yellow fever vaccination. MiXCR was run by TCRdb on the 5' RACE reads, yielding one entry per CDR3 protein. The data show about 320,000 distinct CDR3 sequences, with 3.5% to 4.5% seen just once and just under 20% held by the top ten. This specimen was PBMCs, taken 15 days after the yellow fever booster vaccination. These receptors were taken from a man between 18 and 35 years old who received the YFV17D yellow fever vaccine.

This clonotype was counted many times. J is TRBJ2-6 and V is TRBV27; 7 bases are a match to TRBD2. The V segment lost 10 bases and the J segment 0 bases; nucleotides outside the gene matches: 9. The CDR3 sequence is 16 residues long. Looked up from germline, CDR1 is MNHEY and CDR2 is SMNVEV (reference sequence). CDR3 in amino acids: CATTRGGGSGANVLTF. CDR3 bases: TGTGCCACCACACGGGGCGGGGGCTCTGGGGCCAACGTCCTGACTTTC. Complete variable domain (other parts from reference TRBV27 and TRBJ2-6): EAQVTQNPRYLITVTGKKLTVTCSQNMNHEYMSWYRQDPGLGLRQIYYSMNVEVTDKGDVPEGYKVSRKEKRNFPLILESPSPNQTSLYFCATTRGGGSGANVLTFGAGSRLTVL.

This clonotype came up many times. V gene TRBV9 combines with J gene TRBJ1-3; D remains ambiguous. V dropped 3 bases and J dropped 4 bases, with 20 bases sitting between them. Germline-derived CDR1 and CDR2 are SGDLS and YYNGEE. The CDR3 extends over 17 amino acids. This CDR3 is CASSASPSGLPGNTIYF. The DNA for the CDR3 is TGTGCCAGCAGCGCGTCACCCTCGGGCCTCCCAGGAAACACCATATATTTT. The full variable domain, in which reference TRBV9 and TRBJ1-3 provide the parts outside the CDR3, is DSGVTQTPKHLITATGQRVTLRCSPRSGDLSVYWYQQSLDQGLQFLIQYYNGEERAKGNILERFSAQQFPDLHSELNLSSLELGDSALYFCASSASPSGLPGNTIYFGEGSWLTVV.

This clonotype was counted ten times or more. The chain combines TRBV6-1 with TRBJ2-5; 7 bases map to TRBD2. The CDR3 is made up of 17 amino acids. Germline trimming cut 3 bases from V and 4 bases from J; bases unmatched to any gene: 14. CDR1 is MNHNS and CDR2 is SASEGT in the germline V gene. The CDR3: CASSETHPRTRGETQYF. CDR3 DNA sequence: TGTGCCAGCAGTGAGACCCACCCTAGGACTAGAGGAGAGACCCAGTACTTC.

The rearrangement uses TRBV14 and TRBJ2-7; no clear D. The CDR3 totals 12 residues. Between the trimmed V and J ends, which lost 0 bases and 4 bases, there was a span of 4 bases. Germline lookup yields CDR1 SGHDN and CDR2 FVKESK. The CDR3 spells CASSQERYEQYF. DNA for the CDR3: TGTGCCAGCAGCCAAGAACGATACGAGCAGTACTTC.

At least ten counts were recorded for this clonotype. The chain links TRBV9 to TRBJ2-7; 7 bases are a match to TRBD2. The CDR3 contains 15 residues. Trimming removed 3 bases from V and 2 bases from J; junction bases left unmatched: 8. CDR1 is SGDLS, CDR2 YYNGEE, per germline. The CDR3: CASSAGRTRAYEQYF. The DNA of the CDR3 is TGTGCCAGCAGCGCAGGGCGGACTAGGGCCTACGAGCAGTACTTC.

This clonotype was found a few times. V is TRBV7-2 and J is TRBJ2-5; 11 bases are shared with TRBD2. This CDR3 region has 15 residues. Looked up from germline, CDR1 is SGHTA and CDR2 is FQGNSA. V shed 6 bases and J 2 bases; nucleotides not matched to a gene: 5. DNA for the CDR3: TGTGCCAGCAGAGAAGGGACTAGCGGACAAGAGACCCAGTACTTC. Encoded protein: CASREGTSGQETQYF.

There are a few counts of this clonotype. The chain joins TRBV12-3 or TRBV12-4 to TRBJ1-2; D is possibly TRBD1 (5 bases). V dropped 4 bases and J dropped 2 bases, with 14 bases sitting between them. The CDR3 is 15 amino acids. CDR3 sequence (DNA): TGTGCCAGCAGTTCTCCGGTGGGGCTAAACTATGGCTACACCTTC. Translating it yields CASSSPVGLNYGYTF.

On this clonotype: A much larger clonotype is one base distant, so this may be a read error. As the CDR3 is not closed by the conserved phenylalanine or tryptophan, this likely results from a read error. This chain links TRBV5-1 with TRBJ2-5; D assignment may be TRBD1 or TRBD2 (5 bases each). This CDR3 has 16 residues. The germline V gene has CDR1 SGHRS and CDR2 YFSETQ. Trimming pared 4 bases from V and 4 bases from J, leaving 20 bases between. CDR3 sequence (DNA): TGCGCCAGCAGCGGCCAGATGCCGGGGCGCGGAGAGACCCAGTACTCC. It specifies CASSGQMPGRGETQYS.

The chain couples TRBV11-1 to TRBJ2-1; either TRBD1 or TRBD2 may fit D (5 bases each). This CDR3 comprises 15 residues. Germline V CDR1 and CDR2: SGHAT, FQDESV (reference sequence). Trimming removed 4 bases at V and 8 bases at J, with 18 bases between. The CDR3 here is CASSSGYVEGHEQFF. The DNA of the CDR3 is TGTGCCAGCAGCTCGGGCTACGTCGAGGGGCATGAGCAGTTCTTC.

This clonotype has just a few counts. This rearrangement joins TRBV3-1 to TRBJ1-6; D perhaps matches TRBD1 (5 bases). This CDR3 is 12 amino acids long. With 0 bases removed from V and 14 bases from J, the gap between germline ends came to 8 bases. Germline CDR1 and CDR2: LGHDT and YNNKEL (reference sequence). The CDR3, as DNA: TGTGCCAGCAGCCAAGATACGGGGGCCCTCCACTTT. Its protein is CASSQDTGALHF.

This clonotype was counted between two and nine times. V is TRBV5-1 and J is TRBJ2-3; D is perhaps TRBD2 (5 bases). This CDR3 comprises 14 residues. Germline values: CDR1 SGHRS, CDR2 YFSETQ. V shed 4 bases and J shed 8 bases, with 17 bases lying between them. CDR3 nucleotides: TGCGCCAGCAGCGGAACCCTAGCTGCGGGTACGCAGTATTTT. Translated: CASSGTLAAGTQYF.

The CDR3 DNA is TGTGCCAGCAGCTCCAGGGTCTGGCGAGGACCAGATACGCAGTATTTT. Encoded protein: CASSSRVWRGPDTQYF. The chain is built from TRBV7-8 and TRBJ2-3; possible D gene TRBD1, 5 bases. The CDR3 length is 16 residues. Trimming cost V 4 bases and J 4 bases, with 18 bases left between them. From germline, CDR1 is SGHVS and CDR2 FQNEAQ.

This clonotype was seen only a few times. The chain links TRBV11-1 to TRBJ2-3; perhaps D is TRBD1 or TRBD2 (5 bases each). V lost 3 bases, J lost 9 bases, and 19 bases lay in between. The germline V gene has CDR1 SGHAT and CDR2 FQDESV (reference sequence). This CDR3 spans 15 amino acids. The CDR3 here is CASSFTAASWGTQYF. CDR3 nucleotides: TGTGCCAGCAGCTTTACCGCTGCATCTTGGGGGACGCAGTATTTT.

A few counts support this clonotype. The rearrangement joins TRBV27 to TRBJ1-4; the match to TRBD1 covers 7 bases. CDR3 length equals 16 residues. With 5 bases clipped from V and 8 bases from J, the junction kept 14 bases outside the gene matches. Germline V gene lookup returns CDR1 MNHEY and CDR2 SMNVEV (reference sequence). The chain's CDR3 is CASSREQGRNWEKLFF. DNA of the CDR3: TGTGCCAGCAGTAGAGAACAGGGGAGGAATTGGGAAAAACTGTTTTTT.

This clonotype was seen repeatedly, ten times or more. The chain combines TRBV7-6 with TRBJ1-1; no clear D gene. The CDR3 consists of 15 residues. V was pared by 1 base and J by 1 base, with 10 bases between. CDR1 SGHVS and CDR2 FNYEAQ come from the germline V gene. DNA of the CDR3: TGTGCCAGCAGCTTAGTTCTTGGCCCGAACACTGAAGCTTTCTTT. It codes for CASSLVLGPNTEAFF.

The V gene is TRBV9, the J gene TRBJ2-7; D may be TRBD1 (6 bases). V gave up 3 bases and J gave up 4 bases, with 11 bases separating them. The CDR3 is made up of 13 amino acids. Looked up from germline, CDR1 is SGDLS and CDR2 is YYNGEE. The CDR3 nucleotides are TGTGCCAGCAGCGAAACAGGGATGTACGAGCAGTACTTC. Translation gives CASSETGMYEQYF.

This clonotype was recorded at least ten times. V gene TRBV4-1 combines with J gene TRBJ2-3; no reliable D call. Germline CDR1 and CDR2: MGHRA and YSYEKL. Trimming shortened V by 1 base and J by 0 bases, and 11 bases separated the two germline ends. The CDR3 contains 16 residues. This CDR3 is CASSQVNLVSTDTQYF. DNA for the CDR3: TGCGCCAGCAGCCAAGTCAACCTAGTGAGCACAGATACGCAGTATTTT.

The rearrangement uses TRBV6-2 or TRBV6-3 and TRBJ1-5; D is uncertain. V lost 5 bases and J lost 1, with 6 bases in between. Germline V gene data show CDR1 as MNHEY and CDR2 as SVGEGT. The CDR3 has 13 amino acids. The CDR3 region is CASSRPSNQPQHF. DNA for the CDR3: TGTGCCAGCAGTCGACCGAGCAATCAGCCCCAGCATTTT.

The chain's CDR3 is CASSLQRGNNEQFF. The CDR3 DNA reads TGCGCCAGCAGCTTGCAGCGGGGGAACAATGAGCAGTTCTTC. The chain recombines TRBV5-1 with TRBJ2-1; TRBD2 agrees at 8 bases. Germline CDR1 and CDR2: SGHRS and YFSETQ. The junction had 2 bases not matched to a gene; V was cut back by 1 base and J by 5 bases. This CDR3 is built from 14 residues.

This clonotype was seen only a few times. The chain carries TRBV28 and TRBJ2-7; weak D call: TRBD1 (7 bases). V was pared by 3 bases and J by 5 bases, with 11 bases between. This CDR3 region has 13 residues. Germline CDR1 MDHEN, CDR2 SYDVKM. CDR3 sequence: CASSFQGGNEQYV. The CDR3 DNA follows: TGTGCCAGCAGTTTCCAGGGGGGTAACGAGCAGTACGTC.

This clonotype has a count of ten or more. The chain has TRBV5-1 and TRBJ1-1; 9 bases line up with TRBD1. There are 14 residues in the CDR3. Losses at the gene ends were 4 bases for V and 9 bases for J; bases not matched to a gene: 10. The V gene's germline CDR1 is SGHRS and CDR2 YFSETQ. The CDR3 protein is CASSIQGAAEKAFF. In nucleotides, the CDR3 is TGCGCCAGCAGCATACAGGGGGCAGCGGAGAAAGCTTTCTTT. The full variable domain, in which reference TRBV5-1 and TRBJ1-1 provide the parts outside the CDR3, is KAGVTQTPRYLIKTRGQQVTLSCSPISGHRSVSWYQQTPGQGLQFLFEYFSETQRNKGNFPGRFSGRQFSNSRSEMNVSTLELGDSALYLCASSIQGAAEKAFFGQGTRLTVV.

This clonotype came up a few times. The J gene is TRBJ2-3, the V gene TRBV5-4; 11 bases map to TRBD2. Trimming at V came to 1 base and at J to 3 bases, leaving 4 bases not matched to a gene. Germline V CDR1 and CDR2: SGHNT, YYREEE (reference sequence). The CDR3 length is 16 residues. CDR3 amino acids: CASSLTSGGTTDTQYF. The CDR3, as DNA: TGTGCCAGCAGCTTGACTAGCGGGGGCACTACAGATACGCAGTATTTT.

In DNA form, the CDR3 reads TGTGCCAGCAACTCGTTCGGGCAGGGGGCCCAGCATTTT. Its translation is CASNSFGQGAQHF. The chain is built from TRBV6-2 or TRBV6-3 and TRBJ1-5; TRBD1 matches 7 bases. The CDR3 runs to 13 residues. The ends lost 7 bases at V and 11 bases at J; junction bases unmatched: 11. Per germline, CDR1 MNHEY and CDR2 SVGEGT.

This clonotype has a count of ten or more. CDR3 region: CSARDPLDPRDGPYEQYF. The CDR3 bases are TGCAGTGCTAGAGATCCCCTCGACCCCCGGGACGGTCCCTACGAGCAGTACTTC. The chain employs TRBV20-1 and TRBJ2-7; possibly TRBD1 or TRBD2 for D (5 bases each). Germline V gene sequence: CDR1 DFQATT, CDR2 SNEGSKA (reference sequence). V lost 0 bases and J lost 2, with 23 bases in between. CDR3 length: 18 amino acids.